The 31 T cell receptor beta chains reported below all come from one sample, sequenced in a study of cytotoxic CD8 clonotypes in ibrutinib-treated CLL. Profiling relied on immunoSEQ multiplex PCR, and the TCRdb table lists in-frame clones only, not all of them. The sample includes some 200,000 clones, more than 65% seen only once; the top ten take roughly 5.9%. The material was PBMCs, obtained after 12 months of ibrutinib treatment. These receptors were obtained from a human donor with chronic lymphocytic leukemia.

This rearrangement joins TRBV6-5 to TRBJ2-2; D uncertain. This CDR3 is built from 11 residues. The germline V and J ends were trimmed by 10 bases and 4 bases, with 7 bases remaining between them. Looked up from germline, CDR1 is MNHEY and CDR2 is SVGAGI. The DNA of the CDR3 is TGTGCCACCATCTCCACCGGGGAGCTGTTTTTT. It codes for CATISTGELFF.

This chain connects TRBV29-1 to TRBJ1-3, with D hard to call. This CDR3 has 16 amino acids. With 1 base removed from V and 0 bases from J, the gap between germline ends came to 13 bases. CDR1 is SQVTM and CDR2 is ANQGSEA in the germline V gene. The CDR3 nucleotides are TGCAGCGTTGAAGTACTGACGCGCTACTCTGGAAACACCATATATTTT. Residues: CSVEVLTRYSGNTIYF.

This rearrangement joins TRBV28 to TRBJ2-1; D may be TRBD1 (6 bases). The length of the CDR3 is 16 residues. Germline values: CDR1 MDHEN, CDR2 SYDVKM. The V end lost 7 bases, the J end lost 3 bases, and 19 bases lay between the germline ends. CDR3 amino acids: CASTPGVLYGYNEQFF. CDR3 bases: TGTGCCAGCACTCCAGGGGTCCTTTACGGCTACAATGAGCAGTTCTTC.

The chain recombines TRBV29-1 with TRBJ2-3, with 9 bases identical to TRBD2. The CDR3 totals 15 residues. V shed 4 bases, J shed 7 bases, and the junction held 12 bases outside the gene matches. Germline values: CDR1 SQVTM, CDR2 ANQGSEA. The CDR3 bases are TGCAGCGTTGGTTGGGGTAGCGGGAGCATGAATACGCAGTATTTT. Its translation: CSVGWGSGSMNTQYF.

This chain uses TRBV9 with TRBJ2-5, with D perhaps TRBD2 (6 bases). The CDR3 is 16 amino acids. V lost 5 bases to trimming and J lost 0 bases, with 17 bases between them. The germline gives CDR1 SGDLS, CDR2 YYNGEE. CDR3: CASSPRRDAYQETQYF. CDR3 sequence (DNA): TGTGCCAGCAGTCCCAGGAGGGACGCCTACCAAGAGACCCAGTACTTC. Full variable domain (remainder filled in from reference TRBV9 and TRBJ2-5): DSGVTQTPKHLITATGQRVTLRCSPRSGDLSVYWYQQSLDQGLQFLIQYYNGEERAKGNILERFSAQQFPDLHSELNLSSLELGDSALYFCASSPRRDAYQETQYFGPGTRLLVL.

This clone was observed a single time. The chain is built from TRBV29-1 and TRBJ1-2; a possible D gene is TRBD1 (6 bases). V dropped 3 bases and J dropped 7 bases, with 18 bases sitting between them. The CDR3 sequence is 14 residues long. CDR1 and CDR2 (germline): SQVTM, ANQGSEA. The CDR3, as DNA: TGCAGCGTTGAGTTTTCTCTCAGGGGCTCTGGCTACACCTTC. It codes for CSVEFSLRGSGYTF.

The chain uses TRBV5-1 and TRBJ2-7; 10 nucleotides line up with TRBD1. The junction had 6 bases not matched to a gene; V was cut back by 5 bases and J by 4 bases. Germline V gives CDR1 SGHRS, CDR2 YFSETQ. The CDR3 has 14 residues. The CDR3 coding sequence is TGCGCCAGCAGGATGCCGGGACAGGGGTACGAGCAGTACTTC. Its translation: CASRMPGQGYEQYF.

The chain employs TRBV5-4 and TRBJ1-3, with D possibly TRBD1 on 6 matching bases. Germline CDR1 reads SGHNT; CDR2 reads YYREEE (reference sequence). V lost 0 bases, J lost 7 bases, and 11 bases lay in between. This CDR3 is built from 14 residues. The CDR3: CASSLDRVGNTIYF. The CDR3 coding sequence is TGTGCCAGCAGCTTGGACAGGGTCGGGAACACCATATATTTT.

This rearrangement joins TRBV7-3 to TRBJ2-6; D not certain. The germline CDR1 and CDR2 sequences are SGHTA and FQGTGA. V lost 4 bases to trimming and J lost 1 base, with 14 bases between them. The CDR3 contains 17 residues. DNA for the CDR3: TGTGCCAGCAGCTACCAGACTGCAGGTTCTGGGGCCAACGTCCTGACTTTC. Its protein product is CASSYQTAGSGANVLTF. The whole variable domain, filled in from reference TRBV7-3 and TRBJ2-6, reads GAGVSQTPSNKVTEKGKYVELRCDPISGHTALYWYRQSLGQGPEFLIYFQGTGAADDSGLPNDRFFAVRPEGSVSTLKIQRTERGDSAVYLCASSYQTAGSGANVLTFGAGSRLTVL.

V gene TRBV19 combines with J gene TRBJ1-2, with D possibly being TRBD1 (5 bases). This CDR3 has 13 amino acids. V shed 6 bases and J shed 7 bases, with 15 bases lying between them. Germline lookup yields CDR1 LNHDA and CDR2 SQIVND (reference sequence). The CDR3 DNA sequence: TGTGCCAGTAGCCCGGGACTGGCCTTTGGCTACACCTTC. Encoded protein: CASSPGLAFGYTF.

The chain uses TRBV29-1 and TRBJ2-3; D not resolved. This CDR3 contains 15 residues. V was shortened by 3 bases and J by 2 bases, with 15 bases between the two germline ends. Germline V lookup: CDR1 SQVTM, CDR2 ANQGSEA. CDR3 nucleotide sequence: TGCAGCGTTGACTCCCCGCAGGAGTCCACAGATACGCAGTATTTT. Translation: CSVDSPQESTDTQYF.

The V call is TRBV14, the J call TRBJ1-3; D is perhaps TRBD1 (5 bases). The CDR3 length is 16 residues. Germline V gene lookup returns CDR1 SGHDN and CDR2 FVKESK. V lost 1 base and J 2 bases, leaving 12 bases between the germline ends. CDR3 protein: CASSQAHGGPGNTIYF. CDR3 bases: TGTGCCAGCAGCCAAGCACACGGGGGTCCTGGAAACACCATATATTTT.

The chain carries TRBV6-1 and TRBJ2-5; perhaps D is TRBD1 or TRBD2 (6 bases each). V was trimmed by 6 bases and J by 6 bases, leaving 17 bases between them. Looked up from germline, CDR1 is MNHNS and CDR2 is SASEGT. This CDR3 region has 14 residues. CDR3 region: CASRGGTPGKTQYF. CDR3 DNA sequence: TGTGCCAGCAGAGGGGGGACACCTGGGAAGACCCAGTACTTC.

The table lists this clone with a count of one. The chain recombines TRBV6-1 with TRBJ2-1; 7 nucleotides align to TRBD2. The CDR3 totals 16 residues. The V gene's germline CDR1 is MNHNS and CDR2 SASEGT. The V gene end was trimmed by 5 bases and the J gene end by 2 bases; junction bases not matched to a gene: 9. The CDR3 sequence is CASSQGTTRAYNEQFF. In nucleotides, the CDR3 is TGTGCCAGCAGTCAAGGGACTACAAGAGCCTACAATGAGCAGTTCTTC.

CDR3 DNA sequence: TGTGCCATCAGCCCCAAGGGTAGCGGGGGAGGAGAGACCCAGTACTTC. This translates into CAISPKGSGGGETQYF. This rearrangement joins TRBV6-6 to TRBJ2-5; 9 bases fit TRBD2. V gave up 10 bases and J gave up 4 bases; unmatched junction bases: 16. Germline V CDR1 and CDR2: MNHNY, SVGAGI (reference sequence). The CDR3 sequence is 16 residues long.

The J gene is TRBJ2-3, the V gene TRBV9; D unresolved. Germline V gene data show CDR1 as SGDLS and CDR2 as YYNGEE. V lost 1 base to trimming and J lost 4 bases, with 7 bases between them. This CDR3 is built from 13 residues. Here the CDR3 DNA reads TGTGCCAGCAGCGTAAGGATAGCAGATACGCAGTATTTT. Its translation: CASSVRIADTQYF.

The chain carries TRBV30 and TRBJ2-1; tentative D call: TRBD1 (5 bases). Germline CDR1 and CDR2: GTSNPN and SVGIG (reference sequence). The CDR3 is 12 amino acids. V lost 5 bases and J 5 bases, leaving 10 bases between the germline ends. CDR3 coding DNA: TGTGCCTGGGGCAGGGTCGACAATGAGCAGTTCTTC. Amino acid sequence: CAWGRVDNEQFF.

The chain links TRBV5-1 to TRBJ2-2; tentatively, D is TRBD1 (7 bases). Germline V gene sequence: CDR1 SGHRS, CDR2 YFSETQ. V lost 0 bases and J lost 4, with 13 bases in between. This CDR3 comprises 16 residues. The CDR3 sequence is CASSLDRGGSTGELFF. The CDR3 nucleotides read TGCGCCAGCAGCTTGGACAGGGGAGGAAGCACCGGGGAGCTGTTTTTT.

The chain employs TRBV9 and TRBJ1-2; D gene ambiguous. This CDR3 comprises 12 residues. Germline-derived CDR1 and CDR2 are SGDLS and YYNGEE. V was pared by 0 bases and J by 2 bases, with 2 bases between. The CDR3 DNA reads TGTGCCAGCAGCGTAGTGAACTATGGCTACACCTTC. It yields the protein CASSVVNYGYTF.

The chain carries TRBV19 and TRBJ2-7; 10 bases align to TRBD1. This CDR3 is 15 amino acids long. In germline, CDR1 is LNHDA, CDR2 SQIVND (reference sequence). The V segment lost 11 bases and the J segment 2 bases; nucleotides outside the gene matches: 12. CDR3 residues: CAAKKGQGRPYEQYF. CDR3 nucleotides: TGTGCCGCTAAGAAGGGACAGGGGAGGCCCTACGAGCAGTACTTC.

The J gene is TRBJ1-1, the V gene TRBV4-2, with D possibly matching TRBD1 (6 bases). Trimming took off 3 bases at V and 4 bases at J, with 21 bases between the two ends. There are 17 residues in the CDR3. Germline-derived CDR1 and CDR2 are LGHNA and YNFKEQ. CDR3 protein: CASSQDSPLGRATEAFF. Written as DNA, the CDR3 is TGTGCCAGCAGCCAGGACAGCCCCCTCGGTAGGGCCACTGAAGCTTTCTTT.

This clone was seen just once. The V gene is TRBV14, the J gene TRBJ2-1; 7 nucleotides agree with TRBD2. Germline V lookup: CDR1 SGHDN, CDR2 FVKESK. With V trimmed by 0 bases and J by 8 bases, 16 bases remained unmatched. CDR3 length equals 18 residues. CDR3 amino acids: CASSQEGPGGRNADEQFF. CDR3 DNA sequence: TGTGCCAGCAGCCAAGAAGGGCCTGGCGGGAGAAACGCGGATGAGCAGTTCTTC.

This clone turned up a few times. The CDR3 protein is CASSDRFGEQYF. The CDR3 DNA follows: TGTGCCAGCTCCGACAGGTTCGGCGAGCAGTACTTC. The rearrangement uses TRBV18 and TRBJ2-7; maybe TRBD1 (6 bases). The V end was cut by 6 bases, the J end by 6 bases, with 12 bases between. The CDR3 runs to 12 residues. Germline lookup yields CDR1 KGHSH and CDR2 LQKENI.

CDR3 region: CASSPVAGGRNTEAFF. In DNA form, the CDR3 reads TGTGCCAGCAGCCCGGTGGCGGGGGGGCGGAACACTGAAGCTTTCTTT. The chain recombines TRBV5-6 with TRBJ1-1; D possibly corresponds to TRBD1 (6 bases). The V end was cut by 4 bases, the J end by 1 base, with 17 bases between. CDR1 is SGHDT and CDR2 is YYEEEE in the germline V gene. This CDR3 is 16 amino acids long.

V is TRBV6-5 and J is TRBJ2-5; unclear D gene. The CDR3 runs 13 residues. V lost 7 bases to trimming and J lost 2 bases, with 11 bases between them. The germline gives CDR1 MNHEY, CDR2 SVGAGI. CDR3 DNA sequence: TGTGCCAGCACTGGGATCGGGCAAGAGACCCAGTACTTC. It codes for CASTGIGQETQYF.

This clone was seen a few times. The rearrangement joins TRBV28 to TRBJ1-2, with 7 bases identical to TRBD1. CDR1 is MDHEN, CDR2 SYDVKM, per germline. Germline trimming cut 2 bases from V and 8 bases from J; bases unmatched to any gene: 2. CDR3 length equals 12 residues. The CDR3 is CASSLRGRGYTF. The CDR3 region has the DNA TGTGCCAGCAGTTTAAGGGGGCGAGGCTACACCTTC.

V and J are TRBV6-1 and TRBJ1-2; D is perhaps TRBD1 (5 bases). The CDR3 sequence is 16 residues long. V lost 0 bases and J 0 bases, leaving 11 bases between the germline ends. Germline V CDR1 and CDR2: MNHNS, SASEGT. The DNA for the CDR3 is TGTGCCAGCAGTGAAGCGACAGACGTAACTAACTATGGCTACACCTTC. It encodes CASSEATDVTNYGYTF.

The chain recombines TRBV11-2 with TRBJ2-1, with TRBD1 matching over 7 bases. Trimming removed 6 bases from V and 2 bases from J; junction bases left unmatched: 7. Per germline, CDR1 SGHAT and CDR2 FQNNGV. The CDR3 has 15 amino acids. CDR3 sequence: CASRLNRGPYNEQFF. In nucleotides, the CDR3 is TGTGCCAGCAGATTAAACAGGGGCCCCTACAATGAGCAGTTCTTC.

The genes are TRBV7-2 and TRBJ2-7, with a tentative D call TRBD1 (5 bases). Trimming left V 1 base short and J 0 bases short, with 13 bases between. In germline, CDR1 is SGHTA, CDR2 FQGNSA. This CDR3 has 16 amino acids. CDR3 loop: CASSLGGWGSSYEQYF. DNA of the CDR3: TGTGCCAGCAGCTTAGGGGGCTGGGGCAGCTCCTACGAGCAGTACTTC. The variable domain in full, completed from reference TRBV7-2 and TRBJ2-7, reads GAGVSQSPSNKVTEKGKDVELRCDPISGHTALYWYRQSLGQGLEFLIYFQGNSAPDKSGLPSDRFSAERTGGSVSTLTIQRTQQEDSAVYLCASSLGGWGSSYEQYFGPGTRLTVT.

The chain employs TRBV5-5 and TRBJ1-1; TRBD1 agrees at 7 bases. CDR3 length: 15 residues. The J segment lost 6 bases and the V segment lost 2 bases, leaving 10 bases of the junction unmatched. Germline V gives CDR1 SGHKS, CDR2 YYEKEE (reference sequence). CDR3 bases: TGTGCCAGCAGCTTATACAGGGGAGGGGCGGCTGAAGCTTTCTTT. Protein product: CASSLYRGGAAEAFF.

The DNA for the CDR3 is TGTGCCTGGAGCGGCAGATTCCCGGGACGCAGGACCGGATACGAGCAGTACTTC. Its translation: CAWSGRFPGRRTGYEQYF. This rearrangement joins TRBV30 to TRBJ2-7; either TRBD1 or TRBD2 may supply D (5 bases each). This CDR3 spans 18 amino acids. Germline CDR1 GTSNPN, CDR2 SVGIG (reference sequence). Trimming stripped 3 bases from V and 4 bases from J, with 28 bases between.